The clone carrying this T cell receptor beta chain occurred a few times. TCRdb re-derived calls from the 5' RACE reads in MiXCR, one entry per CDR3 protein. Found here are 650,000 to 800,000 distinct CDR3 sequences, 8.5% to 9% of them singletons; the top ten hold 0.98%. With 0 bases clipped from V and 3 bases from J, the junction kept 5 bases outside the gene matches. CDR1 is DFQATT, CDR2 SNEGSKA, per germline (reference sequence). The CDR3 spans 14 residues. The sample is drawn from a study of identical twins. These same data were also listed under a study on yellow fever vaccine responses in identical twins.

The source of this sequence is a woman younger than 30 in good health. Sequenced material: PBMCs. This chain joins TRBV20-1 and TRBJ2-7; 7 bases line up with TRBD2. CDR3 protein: CSAREGGEFYEQYF. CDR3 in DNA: TGCAGTGCTAGAGAGGGGGGGGAATTCTACGAGCAGTACTTC.